These 32 T cell receptor beta chains share one sample of origin, sequenced in a study of vaccination effects on CD4 cells after COVID-19. Here immunoSEQ multiplex PCR was the method, and the copy in TCRdb shows in-frame clones only, minus some. The sample shows under 75,000 clones, 80% of them seen only once. Within the ViraFEST assay, antigen-specific CD4+ T cells underwent expansion with viral peptide pools prior to sequencing. A roughly 10-day culture period preceded the isolation of CD4+ T cells. Absence of prior SARS-CoV-2 infection characterized the vaccine recipients, who showed negative nucleocapsid antibodies. Their antigens are not known. The material sequenced was CD4+ T cells from PBMCs cultured with SARS-CoV-2 spike peptides, taken before COVID-19 vaccination. The receptors derive from a human donor who received a COVID-19 vaccine.

The J gene is TRBJ1-6, the V gene TRBV5-1; D is possibly TRBD1 (5 bases). Trimming stripped 3 bases from V and 7 bases from J, with 17 bases between. The CDR3 loop spans 16 amino acids. CDR1 SGHRS and CDR2 YFSETQ come from the germline V gene. CDR3 sequence: CASSSGTPRTNSPLHF. CDR3 sequence (DNA): TGCGCCAGCAGCTCTGGGACCCCGAGGACGAATTCACCCCTCCACTTT.

This chain connects TRBV5-6 to TRBJ1-6, with TRBD1 as a possible D gene (5 bases). The CDR3 sequence is 16 residues long. Germline CDR1 reads SGHDT; CDR2 reads YYEEEE. The V gene lost 3 bases and the J gene lost 10 bases, with 20 bases spanning the gap. The CDR3 DNA reads as TGTGCCAGCAGCTCGACGACCGGGACCTCGCGGTCACCCCTCCACTTT. Protein: CASSSTTGTSRSPLHF.

The gene calls are TRBV9 and TRBJ2-2; 8 nucleotides match TRBD2. This CDR3 region has 18 residues. V was clipped by 1 base and J by 0 bases; unmatched bases: 8. Germline loops: CDR1 SGDLS, CDR2 YYNGEE. The CDR3 loop reads CASSVTAGVYTNTGELFF. The CDR3 DNA is TGTGCCAGCAGCGTAACAGCGGGGGTTTACACGAACACCGGGGAGCTGTTTTTT.

The rearrangement uses TRBV4-2 and TRBJ1-2; maybe TRBD1 (6 bases). The CDR3 is 13 amino acids. Trimming cost V 4 bases and J 5 bases, with 11 bases left between them. The germline CDR1 and CDR2 sequences are LGHNA and YNFKEQ. The CDR3: CASSRQVSYGYTF. CDR3 coding DNA: TGTGCCAGCAGCCGACAGGTTTCTTATGGCTACACCTTC.

This clone was seen just once. V is TRBV12-3 or TRBV12-4 and J is TRBJ1-5, with D possibly matching TRBD1 (5 bases). The CDR3 is made up of 12 amino acids. Trimming stripped 5 bases from V and 5 bases from J, with 7 bases between. In DNA, the CDR3 is TGTGCCAGCAGTGGGGGGGATCAGCCCCAGCATTTT. The encoded protein is CASSGGDQPQHF.

The chain recombines TRBV11-2 with TRBJ2-2; TRBD1 or TRBD2 may be the D gene (5 bases each). This CDR3 contains 15 residues. Germline V CDR1 and CDR2: SGHAT, FQNNGV. V was trimmed by 5 bases and J by 4 bases, leaving 14 bases between them. The CDR3 protein is CASSQEPGTTGELFF. The CDR3 nucleotides read TGTGCCAGCAGCCAGGAACCGGGGACCACCGGGGAGCTGTTTTTT.

This clone showed up just a few times. The rearrangement links TRBV5-6 to TRBJ1-2; 7 bases fit TRBD1. The CDR3 runs 14 residues. Germline V gene sequence: CDR1 SGHDT, CDR2 YYEEEE. V trimming: 3 bases; J trimming: 2 bases; junction bases outside the gene matches: 4. CDR3 residues: CASSSRDSNYGYTF. The CDR3 DNA sequence: TGTGCCAGCAGCTCCCGGGACAGCAACTATGGCTACACCTTC.

The CDR3 sequence: CASSLIGTSYNSPLHF. The CDR3 coding sequence is TGCGCCAGCAGCTTGATCGGAACCTCCTATAATTCACCCCTCCACTTT. The V and J genes are TRBV5-1 and TRBJ1-6; D ambiguous. Germline lookup yields CDR1 SGHRS and CDR2 YFSETQ. The CDR3 extends over 16 amino acids. The V end lost 1 base, the J end lost 0 bases, and 8 bases lay between the germline ends.

With respect to this clone: An end of the junction differs from the germline gene, which may be a read error. The gene calls are TRBV6-1 and TRBJ2-2; D unresolved. Germline-derived CDR1 and CDR2 are MNHNS and SASEGT. The length of the CDR3 is 16 residues. CDR3 nucleotide sequence: TGTGCCAGCAGGGAAGCAAAAAGCGCGAACACCGGGGAGCTGTTTTTT. It codes for CASREAKSANTGELFF.

A single count supports this clone. The chain uses TRBV4-1 and TRBJ2-3; 12 nucleotides match TRBD2. CDR1 is MGHRA and CDR2 is YSYEKL in the germline V gene. J gave up 6 bases and V 1 base, and 8 bases lay outside the gene matches. The CDR3 has 17 residues. The CDR3 sequence is CASSQATSGGSRDTQYF. In DNA form, the CDR3 reads TGCGCCAGCAGCCAAGCAACTAGCGGGGGGTCACGGGATACGCAGTATTTT.

J is TRBJ2-2 and V is TRBV5-1, with 10 positions matching TRBD2. V was clipped by 2 bases and J by 4 bases; unmatched bases: 5. The CDR3 loop spans 16 amino acids. Looked up from germline, CDR1 is SGHRS and CDR2 is YFSETQ. The DNA for the CDR3 is TGCGCCAGCAGCTTCGATTTAGCGGGGGGCACCGGGGAGCTGTTTTTT. Amino acids: CASSFDLAGGTGELFF.

The V gene is TRBV29-1, the J gene TRBJ2-2, with D perhaps given as TRBD1 or TRBD2 (6 bases each). This CDR3 is 13 amino acids long. CDR1 is SQVTM, CDR2 ANQGSEA, per germline. Trimming took 4 bases from V and 5 from J, leaving 11 bases between them. The CDR3 region is CSVVRGATGELFF. The DNA of the CDR3 is TGCAGCGTTGTTAGGGGGGCAACCGGGGAGCTGTTTTTT.

The chain recombines TRBV4-1 with TRBJ2-5, with D perhaps TRBD1 or TRBD2 (6 bases each). The CDR3 consists of 14 residues. The germline V and J ends were trimmed by 0 bases and 7 bases, with 12 bases remaining between them. CDR1 is MGHRA and CDR2 is YSYEKL in the germline V gene. CDR3 sequence reads: CASSQDTGALTQYF. CDR3 bases: TGCGCCAGCAGCCAAGATACGGGGGCGTTGACCCAGTACTTC.

V gene TRBV20-1 combines with J gene TRBJ2-2, with TRBD2 identical over 11 bases. There are 14 residues in the CDR3. Germline CDR1 DFQATT, CDR2 SNEGSKA (reference sequence). V was pared by 3 bases and J by 6 bases, with 3 bases of the junction left unmatched. CDR3 sequence (DNA): TGCAGTGCTAGTGGTAGCGGGGGGGCCGGGGAGCTGTTTTTT. It codes for CSASGSGGAGELFF.

V gene TRBV4-3 combines with J gene TRBJ2-2; TRBD2 is a possible D gene (6 bases). Germline V CDR1 and CDR2: LGHNA, YSLEER. There are 17 residues in the CDR3. The V gene lost 1 base and the J gene lost 5 bases, with 17 bases spanning the gap. The CDR3 loop is CASSQARAGSGTGELFF. CDR3 DNA: TGCGCCAGCAGCCAAGCACGCGCGGGGTCGGGTACCGGGGAGCTGTTTTTT.

This clone was seen only once. The V gene is TRBV7-3, the J gene TRBJ1-6; the D is unclear. The CDR3 covers 15 residues. Trimming stripped 3 bases from V and 0 bases from J, with 6 bases between. Germline CDR1 SGHTA, CDR2 FQGTGA. The CDR3 sequence is CASSLKSSYNSPLHF. The CDR3 nucleotides read TGTGCCAGCAGCTTGAAGAGCTCCTATAATTCACCCCTCCACTTT.

This clone was counted between two and nine times. The rearrangement uses TRBV6-2 or TRBV6-3 and TRBJ2-1, with TRBD2 as a possible D gene (6 bases). Trimming removed 5 bases from V and 9 bases from J, with 11 bases in between. CDR1 and CDR2 (germline): MNHEY, SVGEGT. This CDR3 comprises 12 residues. CDR3 nucleotides: TGTGCCAGCAGTGGGCTAGCGTCTGAGCAGTTCTTC. Translated, it gives CASSGLASEQFF.

The chain carries TRBV7-2 and TRBJ1-4, with D possibly matching TRBD1 (6 bases). The germline V and J ends were trimmed by 5 bases and 8 bases, with 18 bases remaining between them. The CDR3 has 15 residues. From germline, CDR1 is SGHTA and CDR2 FQGNSA. This CDR3 is CASSRRGAEWEKLFF. CDR3 in DNA: TGTGCCAGCAGCAGAAGGGGGGCGGAGTGGGAAAAACTGTTTTTT.

This clone was counted a few times. The CDR3 protein is CASSWGHNYGYTF. The CDR3 DNA reads TGTGCCAGCAGTTGGGGACATAACTATGGCTACACCTTC. The V call is TRBV6-2 or TRBV6-3, the J call TRBJ1-2, with a weak D call TRBD1 (6 bases). The V end was cut by 4 bases, the J end by 1 base, with 7 bases between. CDR3 size: 13 residues. CDR1 is MNHEY and CDR2 is SVGEGT in the germline V gene.

Details on this clone: Its ends do not fully match the called genes, so a read error is possible. The chain links TRBV6-5 to TRBJ2-2, with D unresolved. Per germline, CDR1 MNHEY and CDR2 SVGAGI. The length of the CDR3 is 12 residues. Here the CDR3 DNA reads TGTGCCAGCAGATACTACACCGGGGAGCTGTTTTTT. Residues: CASRYYTGELFF.

This chain uses TRBV6-6 with TRBJ1-5; 8 bases are shared with TRBD1. CDR1 MNHNY and CDR2 SVGAGI come from the germline V gene (reference sequence). This CDR3 comprises 15 residues. J lost 6 bases, V lost 7 bases, and 11 bases had no gene match. CDR3 sequence reads: CASKKGATGGQPQHF. The CDR3 DNA reads TGTGCCAGCAAGAAGGGGGCAACAGGGGGTCAGCCCCAGCATTTT.

The genes are TRBV30 and TRBJ2-3; weak D call: TRBD1 (6 bases). The CDR3 covers 14 residues. CDR1 GTSNPN and CDR2 SVGIG come from the germline V gene (reference sequence). The V end lost 4 bases, the J end lost 3 bases, and 14 bases lay between the germline ends. CDR3 sequence: CAWIKLDRTDTQYF. In DNA form, the CDR3 reads TGTGCCTGGATCAAACTGGACAGAACAGATACGCAGTATTTT.

As DNA, the CDR3 is TGTGCCAGCAGTCGGACAGGGGCTTTCACCGGGGAGCTGTTTTTT. Translation gives CASSRTGAFTGELFF. The chain is built from TRBV7-9 and TRBJ2-2; 9 bases are a match to TRBD1. Trimming took 6 bases from V and 4 from J; bases not matched to a gene: 6. This CDR3 spans 15 amino acids. Per germline, CDR1 SEHNR and CDR2 FQNEAQ (reference sequence).

This chain links TRBV5-8 with TRBJ2-3, with TRBD2 matching over 10 bases. Germline CDR1 SGHTS, CDR2 YDEGEE. This CDR3 is 18 amino acids long. V dropped 7 bases and J dropped 1; count of bases not matched to a gene: 15. CDR3 protein: CASPMGLAGARRTDTQYF. The CDR3 region has the DNA TGTGCCAGCCCCATGGGGCTAGCGGGGGCCAGACGCACAGATACGCAGTATTTT.

This chain links TRBV18 with TRBJ2-5; 7 nucleotides agree with TRBD1. J was trimmed by 1 base and V by 1 base; bases with no gene match: 3. This CDR3 is 15 amino acids long. Per germline, CDR1 KGHSH and CDR2 LQKENI. The CDR3 bases are TGTGCCAGCTCACCACTTGGACAGGCCCAAGAGACCCAGTACTTC. As protein: CASSPLGQAQETQYF.

This rearrangement joins TRBV7-2 to TRBJ2-1; 7 bases agree with TRBD1. CDR3 length equals 15 residues. Per germline, CDR1 SGHTA and CDR2 FQGNSA. V trimming: 4 bases; J trimming: 3 bases; junction bases outside the gene matches: 6. DNA of the CDR3: TGTGCCAGCAGCTCGAGGACAGGTCTCTACAATGAGCAGTTCTTC. Translating gives CASSSRTGLYNEQFF. Supplemented by reference TRBV7-2 and TRBJ2-1, the full variable domain reads GAGVSQSPSNKVTEKGKDVELRCDPISGHTALYWYRQSLGQGLEFLIYFQGNSAPDKSGLPSDRFSAERTGGSVSTLTIQRTQQEDSAVYLCASSSRTGLYNEQFFGPGTRLTVL.

CDR3 coding DNA: TGTGCCAGCAGCTTTGTGGGGGGCCTTTTGGCAGATACGCAGTATTTT. This translates into CASSFVGGLLADTQYF. The rearrangement links TRBV11-2 to TRBJ2-3; D is tentatively TRBD1 or TRBD2 (6 bases each). Trimming stripped 3 bases from V and 4 bases from J, with 17 bases between. The length of the CDR3 is 16 residues. Germline CDR1 SGHAT, CDR2 FQNNGV. The variable domain in full, completed from reference TRBV11-2 and TRBJ2-3, reads EAGVAQSPRYKIIEKRQSVAFWCNPISGHATLYWYQQILGQGPKLLIQFQNNGVVDDSQLPKDRFSAERLKGVDSTLKIQPAKLEDSAVYLCASSFVGGLLADTQYFGPGTRLTVL.

The count of this clone is one. V gene TRBV5-1 combines with J gene TRBJ2-2, with 8 bases matching TRBD1. This CDR3 has 15 residues. V lost 4 bases, J lost 5 bases, and 7 bases stayed unmatched. Per the germline V gene, CDR1 is SGHRS and CDR2 is YFSETQ. The DNA of the CDR3 is TGCGCCAGCAGCCCCGGACAGGGCGGGACCGGGGAGCTGTTTTTT. Its translation: CASSPGQGGTGELFF.

This chain joins TRBV18 and TRBJ2-5; no definite D call. Trimming cost V 4 bases and J 5 bases, with 11 bases left between them. The CDR3 runs 13 residues. CDR1 and CDR2 from the germline V gene are KGHSH and LQKENI. The CDR3 sequence: CASSLQTGETQYF. The CDR3 DNA follows: TGTGCCAGCTCACTACAAACGGGTGAGACCCAGTACTTC.

This chain uses TRBV6-6 with TRBJ1-5, with 8 bases matching TRBD1. Germline V lookup: CDR1 MNHNY, CDR2 SVGAGI (reference sequence). There are 13 residues in the CDR3. V lost 4 bases and J lost 7; bases outside the gene matches: 3. CDR3 sequence reads: CASSSRTGQPQHF. In DNA form, the CDR3 reads TGTGCCAGCAGTTCCCGGACAGGGCAGCCCCAGCATTTT.

This clone was observed a single time. DNA for the CDR3: TGTGCCAGCAGCTCCCCGGGGGGGGACGAGACCCAGTACTTC. Translation gives CASSSPGGDETQYF. The V and J genes are TRBV5-4 and TRBJ2-5; the match to TRBD2 covers 8 bases. Per the germline V gene, CDR1 is SGHNT and CDR2 is YYREEE (reference sequence). The CDR3 has 14 residues. With 3 bases clipped from V and 5 bases from J, the junction kept 6 bases outside the gene matches.

V gene TRBV10-2 combines with J gene TRBJ2-1; TRBD2 aligns across 13 bases. J lost 3 bases, V lost 6 bases, and 2 bases had no gene match. The CDR3 consists of 15 residues. The germline gives CDR1 WSHSY, CDR2 SAAADI. The CDR3: CASRGLAGLYNEQFF. The CDR3 bases are TGCGCCAGCAGGGGACTAGCGGGGCTCTACAATGAGCAGTTCTTC.